The next 14 T cell receptor beta chains were all read from a single sample in a study of beta chain features in type 1 diabetes. Study-wide results and caveats: TCRB CDR3s were moderately but significantly shorter in Type 1 diabetes patients in all four CD4+ subsets.

Their specific antigens are unknown. Expressed TCRB transcripts were sequenced, since all the RNA that had been isolated was reverse transcribed. Sequencing was performed with immunoSEQ multiplex PCR; in TCRdb, only in-frame clones are kept and a portion is missing. Here the sample spans some 160,000 clones, around 9% being singletons. The specimen sequenced was central memory CD4+ T cells from blood. The receptors originated from a woman in her thirties with type 1 diabetes.

This clone was detected only a few times. The chain uses TRBV7-3 and TRBJ1-2; 9 nucleotides align to TRBD1. The CDR3 consists of 15 residues. After removal of 7 bases from V and 5 bases from J, the junction contained 11 bases not matched to a gene. Germline V gene data show CDR1 as SGHTA and CDR2 as FQGTGA. The CDR3 DNA follows: TGTGCCAGCACCCACCTGGACAGGGGACAGTATGGCTACACCTTC. Translation: CASTHLDRGQYGYTF.

The chain joins TRBV9 to TRBJ2-3, with 9 bases lining up with TRBD1. With V trimmed by 3 bases and J by 2 bases, 7 bases remained unmatched. Germline V CDR1 and CDR2: SGDLS, YYNGEE. CDR3 size: 16 residues. Here the CDR3 reads CASSAPGTGTTDTQYF. In DNA, the CDR3 is TGTGCCAGCAGCGCCCCCGGGACAGGGACCACAGATACGCAGTATTTT.

J is TRBJ2-1 and V is TRBV5-6, with D possibly matching TRBD2 (6 bases). The CDR3 loop spans 16 amino acids. The V gene's germline CDR1 is SGHDT and CDR2 YYEEEE. The germline V and J ends were trimmed by 1 base and 5 bases, with 16 bases remaining between them. The CDR3 protein is CASSLFQAGYDNEQFF. The CDR3 DNA reads as TGTGCCAGCAGCTTGTTTCAAGCGGGTTACGACAATGAGCAGTTCTTC.

V usage is TRBV5-4 and J usage is TRBJ1-2; 7 bases match TRBD1. This CDR3 is built from 13 residues. V shed 2 bases and J 6 bases; nucleotides not matched to a gene: 4. Per the germline V gene, CDR1 is SGHNT and CDR2 is YYREEE (reference sequence). CDR3 sequence: CASSFEDRNGYTF. The CDR3 DNA is TGTGCCAGCAGCTTCGAGGACAGGAATGGCTACACCTTC.

In its sample, this clone was seen a few times. The chain uses TRBV27 and TRBJ1-1; 7 bases line up with TRBD1. The CDR3 contains 14 residues. J gave up 5 bases and V 8 bases, and 11 bases lay outside the gene matches. CDR1 is MNHEY, CDR2 SMNVEV, per germline (reference sequence). The CDR3 loop reads CASSQGGYDTEAFF. CDR3 DNA: TGTGCCAGCTCTCAAGGGGGCTATGATACTGAAGCTTTCTTT.

The chain links TRBV5-1 to TRBJ2-5; TRBD1 might be the D (6 bases). V dropped 0 bases and J dropped 3 bases, with 12 bases sitting between them. This CDR3 is built from 15 residues. The V gene's germline CDR1 is SGHRS and CDR2 YFSETQ. The CDR3 sequence: CASSLGTVWEETQYF. In DNA, the CDR3 is TGCGCCAGCAGCTTGGGGACAGTTTGGGAAGAGACCCAGTACTTC.

This clone was detected a few times. The chain links TRBV4-2 to TRBJ2-7, with D perhaps matching TRBD2 (6 bases). Trimming took 1 base from V and 0 from J, leaving 13 bases between them. Looked up from germline, CDR1 is LGHNA and CDR2 is YNFKEQ. This CDR3 is 16 amino acids long. CDR3 DNA sequence: TGTGCCAGCAGCCAAGTATCCAGCGGGTACTCCTACGAGCAGTACTTC. As protein: CASSQVSSGYSYEQYF.

This clone was detected a few times. This rearrangement joins TRBV2 to TRBJ2-3; maybe TRBD1 (6 bases). The CDR3 contains 14 residues. Per germline, CDR1 SNHLY and CDR2 FYNNEI. Deletions cut 6 bases from V and 3 bases from J, with 13 bases between. For the CDR3, the DNA is TGTGCCAGCAGCACAGGGTTTCTGACAGATACGCAGTATTTT. Its translation is CASSTGFLTDTQYF.

The rearrangement uses TRBV7-8 and TRBJ2-1; D call uncertain. From germline, CDR1 is SGHVS and CDR2 FQNEAQ. With 5 bases removed from V and 8 bases from J, the gap between germline ends came to 7 bases. The CDR3 length is 11 residues. The CDR3 DNA reads as TGTGCCAGCAGCCATTCCCATGAGCAGTTCTTC. Its translation is CASSHSHEQFF.

The sample holds one count of this clone. The gene calls are TRBV19 and TRBJ1-5; tentative D call: TRBD1 (5 bases). The germline V gene encodes CDR1 LNHDA and CDR2 SQIVND (reference sequence). This CDR3 is 15 amino acids long. The V and J ends lost 5 bases and 2 bases respectively, with 13 bases between them. CDR3 loop: CASSERGSGNQPQHF. The CDR3 region has the DNA TGTGCCAGTAGTGAAAGGGGTTCGGGCAATCAGCCCCAGCATTTT. The whole variable domain, remainder taken from reference TRBV19 and TRBJ1-5, is DGGITQSPKYLFRKEGQNVTLSCEQNLNHDAMYWYRQDPGQGLRLIYYSQIVNDFQKGDIAEGYSVSREKKESFPLTVTSAQKNPTAFYLCASSERGSGNQPQHFGDGTRLSIL.

This clone was counted at least ten times. The chain joins TRBV29-1 to TRBJ2-5; 8 nucleotides line up with TRBD2. Looked up from germline, CDR1 is SQVTM and CDR2 is ANQGSEA. This CDR3 contains 13 residues. V shed 5 bases and J 2 bases; nucleotides not matched to a gene: 4. The CDR3 DNA sequence: TGCAGCGTTTCGACTAGCGTACAAGAGACCCAGTACTTC. This gives the protein CSVSTSVQETQYF.

The chain employs TRBV9 and TRBJ1-1, with a weak D call TRBD1 (6 bases). The CDR3 extends over 14 amino acids. V lost 4 bases to trimming and J lost 1 base, with 11 bases between them. Germline V lookup: CDR1 SGDLS, CDR2 YYNGEE. CDR3: CASSSGTRNTEAFF. The CDR3 DNA is TGTGCCAGCAGCTCCGGGACACGGAACACTGAAGCTTTCTTT.

This chain uses TRBV6-1 with TRBJ1-3; D gene unclear. Trimming took 6 bases from V and 0 from J, leaving 12 bases between them. Looked up from germline, CDR1 is MNHNS and CDR2 is SASEGT. This CDR3 spans 15 amino acids. CDR3 protein: CASSQQLVSGNTIYF. DNA for the CDR3: TGTGCCAGCAGCCAACAGTTAGTCTCTGGAAACACCATATATTTT.

For the CDR3, the DNA is TGTGCCAGCTCATCGGGACAGGCAAACACCGGGGAGCTGTTTTTT. Its translation: CASSSGQANTGELFF. The chain recombines TRBV18 with TRBJ2-2; 8 nucleotides match TRBD1. The CDR3 has 15 amino acids. Germline CDR1 is KGHSH and CDR2 is LQKENI. Unmatched junction bases numbered 4, after V lost 5 bases and J lost 2 bases.